The entry that follows covers one T cell receptor (beta chain) sequence. The data were obtained in a study of blood T cell repertoires in COVID-19. Overall study context: Whether acute or convalescent, the COVID-19 samples came from the United States, Italy and Spain.

TCRdb's copy holds only in-frame clones and misses some; the assay was immunoSEQ multiplex PCR. Of about 280,000 clones detected, around 90% appear once; the ten largest clones hold roughly 6.2%. Participants spanned ages about 18 to 89 years and resided in roughly 22 US areas. The V end was cut by 2 bases, the J end by 7 bases, with 11 bases between. Germline V CDR1 and CDR2: LGHDT, YNNKEL (reference sequence). The CDR3 covers 13 residues. The rearrangement uses TRBV3-1 (or the pseudogene TRBV3-2) and TRBJ1-2; the D gene is possibly TRBD1 (6 bases). The TCR originated in a woman aged 40 to 49 who had recovered from COVID-19. Sequencing was performed on PBMCs or T cells enriched from blood (not recorded which). In DNA form, the CDR3 reads TGTGCCAGCAGCCAATTGGGGGCGCTTGGCTACACCTTC. Translating gives CASSQLGALGYTF.